The next 21 T cell receptor beta chains were all read from a single sample in a study of spatial heterogeneity in lung cancer. Findings and limits, study-wide: Expanded alpha and beta TCR counts within tumors tracked tumor mutation counts.

Specified time point: sample taken at primary tumor resection. TCRdb reprocessed the 5' RACE reads with MiXCR, giving one entry per CDR3 protein. Here the sample spans 9,400 or so distinct CDR3 sequences, 8% to 10% being singletons. For these receptors, no antigen is known. The sample here was lung tumor tissue, taken at surgery. Source of these receptors: a female donor with early-stage non-small cell lung cancer.

This clonotype was recorded at least ten times. This chain connects TRBV7-8 to TRBJ2-7, with a possible D match to TRBD1 (6 bases). The germline V gene has CDR1 SGHVS and CDR2 FQNEAQ. Trimming left V 1 base short and J 4 bases short, with 11 bases between. The CDR3 loop spans 14 amino acids. CDR3 loop: CASSLGSGAYEQYF. The CDR3, as DNA: TGTGCCAGCAGCTTAGGGTCAGGGGCTTACGAGCAGTACTTC.

There are many counts of this clonotype. This rearrangement joins TRBV4-1 to TRBJ2-7; TRBD1 aligns across 9 bases. Germline lookup yields CDR1 MGHRA and CDR2 YSYEKL. With V trimmed by 0 bases and J by 7 bases, 4 bases remained unmatched. The CDR3 has 14 residues. The CDR3 coding sequence is TGCGCCAGCAGCCAAGATGACAGGGGGAAAGAGCAGTACTTC. Translating gives CASSQDDRGKEQYF.

There are a few counts of this clonotype. The chain joins TRBV29-1 to TRBJ1-1, with D tentatively TRBD1 (5 bases). The CDR3 is 11 amino acids. CDR1 and CDR2 (germline): SQVTM, ANQGSEA. Trimming removed 6 bases at V and 6 bases at J, with 11 bases between. CDR3 sequence reads: CSVRQIAEAFF. DNA of the CDR3: TGCAGCGTCAGACAGATAGCTGAAGCTTTCTTT.

There are many counts of this clonotype. The chain uses TRBV12-3 or TRBV12-4 and TRBJ1-1; 9 nucleotides align to TRBD1. V was clipped by 5 bases and J by 11 bases; unmatched bases: 3. The CDR3 length is 11 residues. The CDR3 reads CASSTGGSAFF. The CDR3 DNA is TGTGCCAGCAGTACAGGGGGCTCTGCTTTCTTT.

This clonotype came up many times. The chain has TRBV7-2 and TRBJ2-1; the D gene is possibly TRBD1 (5 bases). Germline V gives CDR1 SGHTA, CDR2 FQGNSA. CDR3 length: 15 amino acids. V dropped 3 bases and J dropped 5 bases, with 14 bases sitting between them. Written as DNA, the CDR3 is TGTGCCAGCAGCTTGTTCATGGGCAGGGACAATGAGCAGTTCTTC. Protein: CASSLFMGRDNEQFF.

This clonotype was detected a few times. The rearrangement uses TRBV27 and TRBJ2-3, with TRBD1 matching 9 bases. V lost 7 bases to trimming and J lost 5 bases; unmatched junction nucleotides: 10. The CDR3 runs to 15 residues. Per germline, CDR1 MNHEY and CDR2 SMNVEV (reference sequence). The CDR3 here is CASTYSGTGLDTQYF. Here the CDR3 DNA reads TGTGCCAGCACCTATTCCGGGACAGGGTTAGATACGCAGTATTTT.

The gene calls are TRBV5-5 and TRBJ2-2; TRBD1 might be the D (6 bases). CDR3 length equals 15 residues. Germline V lookup: CDR1 SGHKS, CDR2 YYEKEE (reference sequence). The germline V and J ends were trimmed by 3 bases and 4 bases, with 13 bases remaining between them. The CDR3 DNA reads TGTGCCAGCAGCTACAGGGAGCCGGGCACCGGGGAGCTGTTTTTT. This sequence encodes CASSYREPGTGELFF.

Remarks on this clonotype: A much larger clone sits a single nucleotide away, making a read error possible. This chain connects TRBV7-2 to TRBJ2-2, with D unresolved. Germline V CDR1 and CDR2: SGHTA, FQGNSA. The CDR3 totals 14 residues. CDR3 nucleotide sequence: TGTGCCAGCAGCCCTACCCTCAGGACCGGGCAGCTGTTTTTT. Residues: CASSPTLRTGQLFF.

This clonotype is deemed medium-sized (0.01 to 0.1%). J is TRBJ1-2 and V is TRBV4-2; no clear D. The CDR3 has 16 amino acids. Deletions cut 0 bases from V and 5 bases from J, with 16 bases between. The germline V gene has CDR1 LGHNA and CDR2 YNFKEQ. In DNA form, the CDR3 reads TGTGCCAGCAGCCAAGATGAACAGCCGTTTAGTTATGGCTACACCTTC. Translating gives CASSQDEQPFSYGYTF.

This clonotype is medium-sized within its sample. This chain connects TRBV20-1 to TRBJ2-2, with a possible D match to TRBD1 (5 bases). Trimming pared 0 bases from V and 8 bases from J, leaving 13 bases between. Germline CDR1 is DFQATT and CDR2 is SNEGSKA (reference sequence). This CDR3 region has 14 residues. CDR3 in amino acids: CSARDVGADGELFF. The CDR3, as DNA: TGCAGTGCTAGAGATGTTGGGGCGGATGGGGAGCTGTTTTTT.

This clonotype was detected ten times or more. The chain links TRBV5-1 to TRBJ1-1; 7 bases agree with TRBD1. V gave up 0 bases and J gave up 5 bases; unmatched junction bases: 7. Per the germline V gene, CDR1 is SGHRS and CDR2 is YFSETQ. The CDR3 has 15 amino acids. Here the CDR3 reads CASSLATGRGTEAFF. Written as DNA, the CDR3 is TGCGCCAGCAGCTTGGCGACAGGGAGAGGTACTGAAGCTTTCTTT.

Ten or more counts support this clonotype. V and J are TRBV20-1 and TRBJ2-5, with D possibly being TRBD2 (5 bases). Germline CDR1 and CDR2: DFQATT and SNEGSKA (reference sequence). This CDR3 spans 14 amino acids. The germline V and J ends were trimmed by 0 bases and 5 bases, with 13 bases remaining between them. In DNA form, the CDR3 reads TGCAGTGCTAGAGAGATTCGGGGTGTCGAGACCCAGTACTTC. The encoded protein is CSAREIRGVETQYF.

Many counts were recorded for this clonotype. The chain joins TRBV29-1 to TRBJ1-6; a weak D match, TRBD1 (5 bases). The germline V gene has CDR1 SQVTM and CDR2 ANQGSEA. Deletions cut 5 bases from V and 6 bases from J, with 11 bases between. CDR3 length: 13 amino acids. The CDR3 DNA sequence: TGCAGCGTTCGCAGGGACTCTAATTCACCCCTCCACTTT. Amino acid sequence: CSVRRDSNSPLHF.

This chain connects TRBV19 to TRBJ1-5; 7 bases map to TRBD1. This CDR3 region has 13 residues. The J segment lost 3 bases and the V segment lost 6 bases, leaving 2 bases of the junction unmatched. CDR1 and CDR2 from the germline V gene are LNHDA and SQIVND (reference sequence). In DNA form, the CDR3 reads TGTGCCAGTAGGACAGGGCCCAATCAGCCCCAGCATTTT. Its translation: CASRTGPNQPQHF.

This clonotype has only a few counts. The chain is built from TRBV6-6 and TRBJ1-5, with D hard to call. The V gene's germline CDR1 is MNHNY and CDR2 SVGAGI (reference sequence). The germline V and J ends were trimmed by 0 bases and 0 bases, with 9 bases remaining between them. The CDR3 runs to 16 residues. CDR3 DNA: TGTGCCAGCAGTTACTCGGGTCAGTATAGCAATCAGCCCCAGCATTTT. As protein: CASSYSGQYSNQPQHF.

This clonotype was detected many times. The gene calls are TRBV6-1 and TRBJ2-2, with D unresolved. Germline values: CDR1 MNHNS, CDR2 SASEGT. The CDR3 is 14 residues long. Trimming pared 8 bases from V and 10 bases from J, leaving 20 bases between. In DNA form, the CDR3 reads TGTGCCAGCTCATCAATTGGCCCGGTGCCGGAGCTGTTTTTT. Translated, it gives CASSSIGPVPELFF.

This clonotype is categorized as medium-sized. This chain uses TRBV18 with TRBJ2-7, with D unclear. Germline assignment: CDR1 KGHSH and CDR2 LQKENI. Trimming left V 1 base short and J 7 bases short, with 5 bases between. The CDR3 has 11 amino acids. CDR3 loop: CASSPLQEQYF. The CDR3 DNA reads TGTGCCAGCTCACCACTTCAAGAGCAGTACTTC.

In this sample, this clonotype turned up many times. The chain combines TRBV6-1 with TRBJ2-2; D ambiguous. This CDR3 region has 11 residues. Germline V CDR1 and CDR2: MNHNS, SASEGT. V gave up 2 bases and J gave up 6 bases, with 1 base separating them. Here the CDR3 reads CASSEPGELFF. The CDR3 DNA reads TGTGCCAGCAGTGAACCCGGGGAGCTGTTTTTT.

This clonotype counts as medium-sized. This chain links TRBV3-1 with TRBJ2-7; D unclear. The CDR3 sequence is 14 residues long. Germline lookup yields CDR1 LGHDT and CDR2 YNNKEL (reference sequence). The V end was cut by 3 bases, the J end by 0 bases, with 9 bases between. The CDR3 bases are TGTGCCAGCAGCCAGTTGCCGAGCTCCTACGAGCAGTACTTC. Amino acids: CASSQLPSSYEQYF.

This clonotype has at least ten counts. CDR3 sequence reads: CASSQDLLRDTGELFF. CDR3 coding DNA: TGTGCCAGCAGCCAAGACCTTTTAAGGGACACCGGGGAGCTGTTTTTT. The V and J genes are TRBV4-2 and TRBJ2-2; D remains unclear. CDR1 and CDR2 from the germline V gene are LGHNA and YNFKEQ. Trimming cost V 0 bases and J 3 bases, with 11 bases left between them. This CDR3 has 16 amino acids.

The table lists this clonotype with a few counts. The chain employs TRBV7-9 and TRBJ1-4; D gene unclear. CDR3 length equals 16 residues. Germline assignment: CDR1 SEHNR and CDR2 FQNEAQ (reference sequence). V lost 5 bases and J lost 0, with 13 bases in between. Written as DNA, the CDR3 is TGTGCCAGCAGCATGCTACGCAAGGCAACTAATGAAAAACTGTTTTTT. Residues: CASSMLRKATNEKLFF. Drawing the rest from reference TRBV7-9 and TRBJ1-4, the complete variable domain is DTGVSQNPRHKITKRGQNVTFRCDPISEHNRLYWYRQTLGQGPEFLTYFQNEAQLEKSRLLSDRFSAERPKGSFSTLEIQRTEQGDSAMYLCASSMLRKATNEKLFFGSGTQLSVL.